The rows below give T cell receptor beta chains drawn from one sample of a study of human T cells and chemical hapten exposure. A single record per CDR3 protein comes from TCRdb applying MiXCR to the RACE reads. The sample comprises 100,000 to 150,000 distinct CDR3 sequences, approximately 8.3% of which are singletons, and 1.5% to 2% rests with the top ten. Sequencing used whole blood. The receptors come from a male donor in good health. Some clones in this sample may be carry-over from other donors' samples. Each CDR3 is given with its conserved first and last residue. Each record gives: CDR3 DNA, CDR3 protein, V gene, D gene, CDR3 length, clone size, J gene. D genes are given only for firm matches. The size field is filled for only some rows; it gives once, few, many or a size class.

cdr3_nt: TGTGCCAGCAGCCGAACGGGGCCGAATTCACCCCTCCACTTT; cdr3_aa: CASSRTGPNSPLHF; v_call: TRBV7-9; d_call: .; cdr3_length: 14; clone_size: many; j_call: TRBJ1-6
cdr3_nt: TGTGCCAGCAGTTTTGGACAGGGGGCTGCTGAAGCTTTCTTT; cdr3_aa: CASSFGQGAAEAFF; v_call: TRBV27; d_call: TRBD1; cdr3_length: 14; clone_size: .; j_call: TRBJ1-1
cdr3_nt: TGCAGTGCTGGGAACAGGGGATCGCACACTGAAGCTTTCTTT; cdr3_aa: CSAGNRGSHTEAFF; v_call: TRBV20-1; d_call: TRBD1; cdr3_length: 14; clone_size: .; j_call: TRBJ1-1
cdr3_nt: TGTGCCAGCAGCCCTCGATCAGGGATGGGCAATGAGCAGTTCTTC; cdr3_aa: CASSPRSGMGNEQFF; v_call: TRBV11-1; d_call: .; cdr3_length: 15; clone_size: .; j_call: TRBJ2-1
cdr3_nt: TGTGCCAGTAGTTTTCAGGGGCTAGCGGGAGTTGCAGATACGCAGTATTTT; cdr3_aa: CASSFQGLAGVADTQYF; v_call: TRBV19; d_call: TRBD2; cdr3_length: 17; clone_size: .; j_call: TRBJ2-3
cdr3_nt: TGTGCCATCAGTGAGACCGGGACAGGGGCCGCTCGGCTGTTTGTCGAGCAGTACTTC; cdr3_aa: CAISETGTGAARLFVEQYF; v_call: TRBV10-3; d_call: TRBD1; cdr3_length: 19; clone_size: few; j_call: TRBJ2-7
cdr3_nt: TGTGCCAGTAGTACAGGGTTGGGGCAGTTCTTC; cdr3_aa: CASSTGLGQFF; v_call: TRBV19; d_call: .; cdr3_length: 11; clone_size: .; j_call: TRBJ2-1
cdr3_nt: TGTGCCACCCCGGACAGGATGATCTGGGCGACCTACGAGCAGTACTTC; cdr3_aa: CATPDRMIWATYEQYF; v_call: TRBV2; d_call: TRBD1; cdr3_length: 16; clone_size: many; j_call: TRBJ2-7
cdr3_nt: TGTGCCAGCAGCCAAGCTGATGGGGATCTCTATGGCTACACCTTC; cdr3_aa: CASSQADGDLYGYTF; v_call: TRBV4-2; d_call: .; cdr3_length: 15; clone_size: few; j_call: TRBJ1-2
cdr3_nt: TGTGCCAGCAGCCAAGGAATCGGGGACAGGGGGGAAATTGAGCAGTTCTTC; cdr3_aa: CASSQGIGDRGEIEQFF; v_call: TRBV4-2; d_call: TRBD1; cdr3_length: 17; clone_size: few; j_call: TRBJ2-1
cdr3_nt: TGTGCCAGCAGCTTAATATCCAGCGGGAGGGACAATGAGCAGTTCTTC; cdr3_aa: CASSLISSGRDNEQFF; v_call: TRBV7-2; d_call: TRBD2; cdr3_length: 16; clone_size: .; j_call: TRBJ2-1
cdr3_nt: TGTGCCAGCAGCTCCTCGTATGAGCAGTTCTTC; cdr3_aa: CASSSSYEQFF; v_call: TRBV14; d_call: .; cdr3_length: 11; clone_size: many; j_call: TRBJ2-1
cdr3_nt: TGTGCCAGCAGCGTAGGGGGGGGGATTTCACCCCTCCACTTT; cdr3_aa: CASSVGGGISPLHF; v_call: TRBV9; d_call: .; cdr3_length: 14; clone_size: few; j_call: TRBJ1-6
cdr3_nt: TGTGCCAGCAGCTTCAAGCCCGACTACGAGCAGTACTTC; cdr3_aa: CASSFKPDYEQYF; v_call: TRBV5-5; d_call: .; cdr3_length: 13; clone_size: many; j_call: TRBJ2-7
cdr3_nt: TGTGCCAGCTCACCCAAGGACAGGGGCGAACCCAATCAGCCCCAGCATTTT; cdr3_aa: CASSPKDRGEPNQPQHF; v_call: TRBV18; d_call: TRBD1; cdr3_length: 17; clone_size: few; j_call: TRBJ1-5
cdr3_nt: TGTGCCAGCAGTGCGATCTTTCTAGGGGATACGCAGTATTTT; cdr3_aa: CASSAIFLGDTQYF; v_call: TRBV25-1; d_call: .; cdr3_length: 14; clone_size: .; j_call: TRBJ2-3
cdr3_nt: TGTGCTAGTGGTTTCCCCGGACAGGGGGCTAATGAAGCTTTCTTT; cdr3_aa: CASGFPGQGANEAFF; v_call: TRBV12-5; d_call: TRBD1; cdr3_length: 15; clone_size: .; j_call: TRBJ1-1
cdr3_nt: TGCGCCAGCAGGGCGGGTAATGAAAAACTGTTTTTT; cdr3_aa: CASRAGNEKLFF; v_call: TRBV5-1; d_call: .; cdr3_length: 12; clone_size: few; j_call: TRBJ1-4
cdr3_nt: TGTGCCAGCAGTCCGCCGGGACAGGGTGACGAGCAGTACTTC; cdr3_aa: CASSPPGQGDEQYF; v_call: TRBV28; d_call: TRBD1; cdr3_length: 14; clone_size: .; j_call: TRBJ2-7
cdr3_nt: TGTGCCAGCAGGGATCCGGGCTCCTACGAGCAGTACTTC; cdr3_aa: CASRDPGSYEQYF; v_call: TRBV7-9; d_call: .; cdr3_length: 13; clone_size: .; j_call: TRBJ2-7
cdr3_nt: TGTGCCAGTAGTATGAGGGGAAATCGGCGGGAGAGCCTGATTGATGAGCAGTTCTTC; cdr3_aa: CASSMRGNRRESLIDEQFF; v_call: TRBV19; d_call: TRBD2; cdr3_length: 19; clone_size: few; j_call: TRBJ2-1
cdr3_nt: TGTGCCAGCAGTAGCCCTAGGGGCAATCAGCCCCAGCATTTT; cdr3_aa: CASSSPRGNQPQHF; v_call: TRBV28; d_call: .; cdr3_length: 14; clone_size: .; j_call: TRBJ1-5
cdr3_nt: TGTGCCAGCAGTCGCCCCGGCCTTGGAGGTTCACCCCTCCACTTT; cdr3_aa: CASSRPGLGGSPLHF; v_call: TRBV6-6; d_call: .; cdr3_length: 15; clone_size: few; j_call: TRBJ1-6
cdr3_nt: TGCAGTGCTTTACAGGGGGCGGGTTGGGATTCACCCCTCCACTTT; cdr3_aa: CSALQGAGWDSPLHF; v_call: TRBV20-1; d_call: TRBD1; cdr3_length: 15; clone_size: many; j_call: TRBJ1-6